One sample yielded the 13 T cell receptor beta chains listed below, sequenced in a study of T cell responses to AZD1222 COVID-19 vaccine. The protocol was immunoSEQ multiplex PCR, while the TCRdb copy is restricted to in-frame clones and leaves out a portion. This sample has around 80,000 clones, with around 85% found just once. The sequencing here drew on peripheral blood, taken 28 days after the second AZD1222 dose. The receptors originated from an adult who received the AZD1222 COVID-19 vaccine.

The V and J genes are TRBV18 and TRBJ1-1; D ambiguous. Looked up from germline, CDR1 is KGHSH and CDR2 is LQKENI. Trimming shortened V by 0 bases and J by 0 bases, and 8 bases separated the two germline ends. CDR3 length equals 15 residues. The CDR3 spells CASSPPNRLNTEAFF. CDR3 coding DNA: TGTGCCAGCTCACCACCGAACAGACTGAACACTGAAGCTTTCTTT.

The chain has TRBV27 and TRBJ1-5; D is uncertain. Trimming left V 5 bases short and J 7 bases short, with 18 bases between. The germline CDR1 and CDR2 sequences are MNHEY and SMNVEV (reference sequence). CDR3 length: 15 residues. For the CDR3, the DNA is TGTGCCAGCAGTCCCCAGGCGGGGTACGGACAGCCCCAGCATTTT. Translating gives CASSPQAGYGQPQHF.

The chain joins TRBV5-4 to TRBJ1-2; 8 bases line up with TRBD1. The J segment lost 8 bases and the V segment lost 0 bases, leaving 12 bases of the junction unmatched. The CDR3 covers 16 residues. Germline CDR1 is SGHNT and CDR2 is YYREEE (reference sequence). CDR3 nucleotides: TGTGCCAGCAGCTTGGATTGGGGGCCGACAGGGGAGGGCTACACCTTC. It is translated as CASSLDWGPTGEGYTF.

The chain uses TRBV9 and TRBJ1-2; no reliable D call. The CDR3 sequence is 14 residues long. The germline CDR1 and CDR2 sequences are SGDLS and YYNGEE. V lost 4 bases, J lost 3 bases, and 13 bases lay in between. The CDR3 DNA follows: TGTGCCAGCAGCCCGACGACTCACTACTATGGCTACACCTTC. Its protein is CASSPTTHYYGYTF.

The chain combines TRBV19 with TRBJ1-4; D uncertain. The germline CDR1 and CDR2 sequences are LNHDA and SQIVND (reference sequence). V was shortened by 2 bases and J by 8 bases, with 9 bases between the two germline ends. CDR3 length: 13 residues. In nucleotides, the CDR3 is TGTGCCAGTAGTATAAACCGGAAGGAAAAACTGTTTTTT. It yields the protein CASSINRKEKLFF.

This chain uses TRBV5-4 with TRBJ1-5; D is unclear. CDR1 and CDR2 (germline): SGHNT, YYREEE (reference sequence). V was pared by 2 bases and J by 2 bases, with 5 bases between. The CDR3 consists of 13 residues. CDR3 DNA sequence: TGTGCCAGCAGCTTCGAGGGCAATCAGCCCCAGCATTTT. Translating gives CASSFEGNQPQHF.

The rearrangement uses TRBV5-1 and TRBJ2-7; D perhaps matches TRBD2 (6 bases). CDR1 is SGHRS and CDR2 is YFSETQ in the germline V gene. CDR3 length equals 16 residues. V shed 2 bases and J shed 0 bases, with 15 bases lying between them. This CDR3 is CASSFPERVPSYEQYF. The CDR3 bases are TGCGCCAGCAGCTTCCCTGAGCGGGTGCCCTCCTACGAGCAGTACTTC.

The gene calls are TRBV27 and TRBJ1-5; D perhaps matches TRBD1 (6 bases). Per the germline V gene, CDR1 is MNHEY and CDR2 is SMNVEV (reference sequence). V shed 5 bases and J shed 9 bases, with 17 bases lying between them. The CDR3 runs to 14 residues. CDR3 in DNA: TGTGCCAGCAGTCCTTGGGAACAAGGGGGGCCCCAGCATTTT. Its protein is CASSPWEQGGPQHF.

This chain joins TRBV7-9 and TRBJ2-1; tentative D call: TRBD2 (6 bases). Trimming pared 3 bases from V and 3 bases from J, leaving 12 bases between. Germline CDR1 is SEHNR and CDR2 is FQNEAQ (reference sequence). The CDR3 length is 15 residues. CDR3 coding DNA: TGTGCCAGCAGCTTCAAGCGGGCGATCTACAATGAGCAGTTCTTC. Translating it yields CASSFKRAIYNEQFF.

J is TRBJ2-7 and V is TRBV28, with TRBD2 matching over 7 bases. This CDR3 region has 15 residues. V lost 8 bases and J lost 3; bases outside the gene matches: 13. CDR1 and CDR2 (germline): MDHEN, SYDVKM. The CDR3, as DNA: TGTGCCAGCGGGGTCGGGGCAGCGGGGTACTACGAGCAGTACTTC. This sequence encodes CASGVGAAGYYEQYF. The full variable domain, its missing parts supplied by reference TRBV28 and TRBJ2-7, is DVKVTQSSRYLVKRTGEKVFLECVQDMDHENMFWYRQDPGLGLRLIYFSYDVKMKEKGDIPEGYSVSREKKERFSLILESASTNQTSMYLCASGVGAAGYYEQYFGPGTRLTVT.

J is TRBJ2-1 and V is TRBV7-9, with a weak D call TRBD1 (6 bases). In germline, CDR1 is SEHNR, CDR2 FQNEAQ (reference sequence). Trimming cost V 5 bases and J 3 bases, with 14 bases left between them. This CDR3 region has 15 residues. CDR3 DNA sequence: TGTGCCAGCAGCCCCCGGTGGACAGACTACAATGAGCAGTTCTTC. Protein sequence: CASSPRWTDYNEQFF.

This sequence joins TRBV6-5 and TRBJ2-2; TRBD2 matches 7 bases. The germline CDR1 and CDR2 sequences are MNHEY and SVGAGI. This CDR3 has 16 residues. The ends lost 4 bases at V and 2 bases at J; junction bases unmatched: 7. CDR3 coding DNA: TGTGCCAGCAGTTCCCCTGGGGAGGGCAACACCGGGGAGCTGTTTTTT. This encodes CASSSPGEGNTGELFF.

The rearrangement joins TRBV7-2 to TRBJ2-7; TRBD2 matches 9 bases. Germline trimming cut 7 bases from V and 3 bases from J; bases unmatched to any gene: 10. CDR3 length: 15 residues. Germline V gene sequence: CDR1 SGHTA, CDR2 FQGNSA. In DNA form, the CDR3 reads TGTGCCAGCACGCTAGTAGCGGGGGTAATCTACGAGCAGTACTTC. As protein: CASTLVAGVIYEQYF.